The clone carrying this T cell receptor beta chain showed up many times. The antigen is unknown. The sample belongs to a study of T cells in Graves' hyperthyroidism and ophthalmopathy. Study-level findings and limits: Researchers found most expanded thyroid clonotypes above 0.001 in blood as well.

RNA transcripts gave rise to amplified TCR beta CDR3 regions. A first-round RT-PCR of the TCR CDR3 used the HTBI primer set. TCRdb re-called the multiplex PCR reads through MiXCR, storing one row per CDR3 protein. The sample yields 450,000 to 600,000 distinct CDR3 sequences, just under 20% seen once. The CDR3 loop spans 15 amino acids. The trim removed 5 bases at V and 3 bases at J, leaving 5 bases unmatched. Germline CDR1 is MNHNS and CDR2 is SASEGT. Ophthalmopathy patients all had a Clinical Activity Score of at least 3, a NOSPECS grade of at least 4 and disease under 3 months old. Together with thyroid ultrasound, orbital computed tomography, serum thyroxine and TRAb, clinical symptoms were used for diagnoses. PBMCs were obtained from 10 ml fresh peripheral blood.

The chain employs TRBV6-1 and TRBJ1-5; the match to TRBD1 covers 9 bases. The sample consisted of blood. This TCR was sampled from a man aged 40-49 years with Graves' ophthalmopathy. The CDR3 loop reads CASSLDRGYNQPQHF. The CDR3 DNA reads as TGTGCCAGCAGTTTAGACAGGGGGTACAATCAGCCCCAGCATTTT.